These 13 T cell receptor beta chains share one sample of origin, sequenced in a study of healthy donors' naive CD4 and CD8 T cells. Starting from about 470 ng of total RNA, TCR libraries were made with linear amplification. TCRdb re-derived calls from the reads in MiXCR, one entry per CDR3 protein. The data hold 150,000 to 200,000 distinct CDR3 sequences, with 65% to 75% observed a single time. The sample comprised naive CD4+ and CD8+ T cells sorted from blood, pooled from several donors. The receptors here all came from a pool of human donors in good health; the sample pools cells from several healthy donors.

V usage is TRBV27 and J usage is TRBJ1-4, with 7 bases that match TRBD1. CDR3 size: 14 residues. Germline V gene data show CDR1 as MNHEY and CDR2 as SMNVEV (reference sequence). V dropped 5 bases and J dropped 3; count of bases not matched to a gene: 3. The CDR3 loop reads CASSQQGPNEKLFF. The CDR3 DNA follows: TGTGCCAGCAGTCAACAGGGGCCTAATGAAAAACTGTTTTTT.

This chain links TRBV19 with TRBJ1-5; D call uncertain. Trimming cost V 9 bases and J 2 bases, with 14 bases left between them. Germline V gene data show CDR1 as LNHDA and CDR2 as SQIVND (reference sequence). The length of the CDR3 is 14 residues. The CDR3 coding sequence is TGTGCCAGCCCCTGTATGGTACGCAATCAGCCCCAGCATTTT. Its translation: CASPCMVRNQPQHF. Together with reference TRBV19 and TRBJ1-5, the CDR3 gives the full variable domain: DGGITQSPKYLFRKEGQNVTLSCEQNLNHDAMYWYRQDPGQGLRLIYYSQIVNDFQKGDIAEGYSVSREKKESFPLTVTSAQKNPTAFYLCASPCMVRNQPQHFGDGTRLSIL.

The chain carries TRBV29-1 and TRBJ2-7; 7 bases match TRBD1. Unmatched junction bases numbered 6, after V lost 4 bases and J lost 0 bases. Germline V gives CDR1 SQVTM, CDR2 ANQGSEA. The CDR3 is made up of 14 amino acids. The CDR3 DNA is TGCAGCGTTGTTTGGGACAGTAGCTCCTACGAGCAGTACTTC. The encoded protein is CSVVWDSSSYEQYF.

This chain links TRBV21-1 with TRBJ2-7; TRBD1, the D gene given by the table, was not confirmed from the DNA. TRBV21-1 is reported as a pseudogene. The CDR3 totals 14 residues. CDR3 sequence (DNA): TGTGCCAGCAGGCCGGGACAGGGTTCCTACGAGCAGTACTTC. Translation: CASRPGQGSYEQYF.

A few counts support this clonotype. The chain carries TRBV18 and TRBJ1-1; no definite D call. This CDR3 has 14 amino acids. Germline assignment: CDR1 KGHSH and CDR2 LQKENI. Trimming cost V 0 bases and J 7 bases, with 12 bases left between them. This CDR3 reads CASSPPSGVGEAFF. The CDR3, as DNA: TGTGCCAGCTCACCACCGTCGGGAGTTGGTGAAGCTTTCTTT.

The gene calls are TRBV30 and TRBJ2-3, with a possible D match to TRBD1 (6 bases). V gave up 2 bases and J gave up 1 base, with 16 bases separating them. This CDR3 comprises 16 residues. Germline CDR1 GTSNPN, CDR2 SVGIG (reference sequence). This CDR3 reads CAWSPGQSEGTDTQYF. The CDR3 DNA reads TGTGCCTGGAGTCCCGGACAGTCGGAGGGCACAGATACGCAGTATTTT.

J is TRBJ2-1 and V is TRBV30; TRBD1 is a possible D gene (6 bases). Trimming pared 3 bases from V and 2 bases from J, leaving 14 bases between. Germline V CDR1 and CDR2: GTSNPN, SVGIG (reference sequence). This CDR3 is built from 15 residues. DNA of the CDR3: TGTGCCTGGAGGCCCACAGGGACGCCCTACAATGAGCAGTTCTTC. This gives the protein CAWRPTGTPYNEQFF.

This chain links TRBV6-6 with TRBJ1-2, with D unclear. CDR1 and CDR2 from the germline V gene are MNHNY and SVGAGI (reference sequence). This CDR3 is built from 14 residues. Trimming removed 5 bases from V and 2 bases from J, with 12 bases in between. CDR3 bases: TGTGCCAGCAGTCACGAGTGGAACAACTATGGCTACACCTTC. Protein: CASSHEWNNYGYTF.

This clonotype was seen a handful of times. The junction and the germline gene differ at one end; a read error may be behind it. As DNA, the CDR3 is TGCGCCAGCAGCCAAGATTATGGCGGGGGAGGGACCCAGTACTTC. Protein product: CASSQDYGGGGTQYF. The chain joins TRBV4-2 to TRBJ2-5; 7 nucleotides agree with TRBD2. Germline V gene lookup returns CDR1 LGHNA and CDR2 YNFKEQ. The CDR3 spans 15 residues.

The chain joins TRBV27 to TRBJ2-7; 11 nucleotides agree with TRBD2. This CDR3 has 16 amino acids. Germline CDR1 and CDR2: MNHEY and SMNVEV (reference sequence). Germline trimming cut 6 bases from V and 2 bases from J; bases unmatched to any gene: 9. The CDR3, as DNA: TGTGCCAGCAGAACGGGTCCACTAGCGGGAGCCTACGAGCAGTACTTC. It is translated as CASRTGPLAGAYEQYF.

The chain couples TRBV29-1 to TRBJ1-1, with D tentatively TRBD1 (5 bases). The germline CDR1 and CDR2 sequences are SQVTM and ANQGSEA. V was trimmed by 1 base and J by 8 bases, leaving 20 bases between them. There are 15 residues in the CDR3. The CDR3 DNA sequence: TGCAGCGTTGAAGGTTCCGACGGGGGAGGTGCCGAAGCTTTCTTT. This translates into CSVEGSDGGGAEAFF.

This clonotype has more than one count but fewer than ten. The chain joins TRBV29-1 to TRBJ2-7, with 7 bases matching TRBD1. CDR1 and CDR2 from the germline V gene are SQVTM and ANQGSEA. CDR3 length: 13 residues. The V and J ends lost 1 base and 3 bases, in that order; junction bases with no gene match: 3. The CDR3 DNA reads as TGCAGCGTTGAAGGACAGGGACGCTACGAGCAGTACTTC. Amino acid sequence: CSVEGQGRYEQYF.

The V gene is TRBV29-1, the J gene TRBJ2-7; D might be TRBD1 (8 bases). Germline V gives CDR1 SQVTM, CDR2 ANQGSEA. This CDR3 has 14 amino acids. Trimming cost V 7 bases and J 4 bases, with 20 bases left between them. CDR3 sequence (DNA): TGCAGCGCGAGGGAGGGACAGGCCCCATACGAGCAGTACTTC. Protein product: CSAREGQAPYEQYF.